Listed below are T cell receptor beta chains from one sample, sequenced in a study of blood T cell repertoires in COVID-19. The table came from immunoSEQ multiplex PCR; TCRdb's copy has only in-frame clones and leaves some out. The sample consists of 300,000 to 450,000 clones, more than 70% of them appearing once. The sample was peripheral blood. Receptors originate from a woman in her sixties with COVID-19, enrolled during active disease. Both conserved end residues are part of each CDR3.

V gene: TRBV6-5; J gene: TRBJ1-3; CDR3 protein: CASSYEGAVGNTIYF
V gene: TRBV6-9; J gene: TRBJ1-4; CDR3 protein: CASSYSLGKRKEKLFF
V gene: TRBV5-1; J gene: TRBJ2-2; CDR3 protein: CASSFPSAGELFF
V gene: TRBV27; J gene: TRBJ1-5; CDR3 protein: CASSLRSTNQPQHF
V gene: TRBV19; J gene: TRBJ1-5; CDR3 protein: CASSFTRDRVGQPQHF
V gene: TRBV13; J gene: TRBJ2-5; CDR3 protein: CASSLRQGLETQYF
V gene: TRBV19; J gene: TRBJ1-1; CDR3 protein: CASSSVRDTEAFF
V gene: TRBV28; J gene: TRBJ2-6; CDR3 protein: CASSKRGQGNGANVLTF
V gene: TRBV9; J gene: TRBJ2-1; CDR3 protein: CASNPGGSNEQFF
V gene: TRBV28; J gene: TRBJ1-5; CDR3 protein: CASSQGQGRNQPQHF
V gene: TRBV28; J gene: TRBJ1-2; CDR3 protein: CASSPLRMYGYTF
V gene: TRBV11-3; J gene: TRBJ2-3; CDR3 protein: CASSTGVGDTQYF
V gene: TRBV10-2; J gene: TRBJ2-3; CDR3 protein: CASSEELGRGNTDTQYF
V gene: TRBV2; J gene: TRBJ1-5; CDR3 protein: CASSDYGNQPQHF
V gene: TRBV3-1/TRBV3-2; J gene: TRBJ2-3; CDR3 protein: CASSPLAADTQYF
V gene: TRBV5-6; J gene: TRBJ1-2; CDR3 protein: CASKGQGISNYGYTF
V gene: TRBV2; J gene: TRBJ1-6; CDR3 protein: CASSLQGSNSPLHF
V gene: TRBV9; J gene: TRBJ2-5; CDR3 protein: CASSVGGLAGAKQETQYF
V gene: TRBV7-9; J gene: TRBJ1-1; CDR3 protein: CASSRSQGARTEAFF
V gene: TRBV3-1/TRBV3-2; J gene: TRBJ1-1; CDR3 protein: CASSQRQGSTEAFF
V gene: TRBV6-6; J gene: TRBJ2-7; CDR3 protein: CASSTGQGHEQYF
V gene: TRBV12-3/TRBV12-4; J gene: TRBJ2-5; CDR3 protein: CASSDSLQETQYF
V gene: TRBV12-3/TRBV12-4; J gene: TRBJ1-3; CDR3 protein: CARGQGFGNTIYF
V gene: TRBV5-1; J gene: TRBJ1-6; CDR3 protein: CASSLRTGDPPLHF
V gene: TRBV29-1; J gene: TRBJ1-2; CDR3 protein: CSVAHGESYGYTF
V gene: TRBV14; J gene: TRBJ1-3; CDR3 protein: CASSPAGGGGNTIYF
V gene: TRBV6-5; J gene: TRBJ2-5; CDR3 protein: CASSFAGGQETQYF
V gene: TRBV7-2; J gene: TRBJ2-1; CDR3 protein: CASSLGAGGHNEQFF
V gene: TRBV3-1/TRBV3-2; J gene: TRBJ1-2; CDR3 protein: CASSHQRGPYGYTF
V gene: TRBV5-4; J gene: TRBJ1-2; CDR3 protein: CASSDTGLSNYGYTF
V gene: TRBV7-8; J gene: TRBJ1-2; CDR3 protein: CASSSRLGQGYGYTF
V gene: TRBV5-4; J gene: TRBJ1-1; CDR3 protein: CASSLAAAMNTEAFF
V gene: TRBV5-1; J gene: TRBJ1-2; CDR3 protein: CASSSQGGGYTF
V gene: TRBV5-4; J gene: TRBJ1-6; CDR3 protein: CASSLDRGYSPLHF
V gene: TRBV5-6; J gene: TRBJ2-1; CDR3 protein: CASRLADEQFF
V gene: TRBV5-1; J gene: TRBJ1-4; CDR3 protein: CASSQGTNLGEKLFF
V gene: TRBV28; J gene: TRBJ1-4; CDR3 protein: CASSRPSGEIGTDEKLFF
V gene: TRBV7-8; J gene: TRBJ2-2; CDR3 protein: CASSLLAQGSSGTGELFF
V gene: TRBV5-4; J gene: TRBJ2-2; CDR3 protein: CASSVQRTGELFF
V gene: TRBV7-3; J gene: TRBJ1-1; CDR3 protein: CASSSVTGQGTEAFF
V gene: TRBV29-1; J gene: TRBJ1-2; CDR3 protein: CSVWDSHGYTF
V gene: TRBV6-5; J gene: TRBJ2-1; CDR3 protein: CASTLTRLAGREQFF
V gene: TRBV7-9; J gene: TRBJ1-2; CDR3 protein: CASSRGTGRKDNYGYTF
V gene: TRBV5-4; J gene: TRBJ1-2; CDR3 protein: CASSWGTGGVYGYTF
V gene: TRBV5-5; J gene: TRBJ2-5; CDR3 protein: CASSLWSGGETQYF
V gene: TRBV7-6; J gene: TRBJ2-7; CDR3 protein: CASSLTGNKGYEQYF
V gene: TRBV6-5; J gene: TRBJ1-1; CDR3 protein: CASSYELPVNTEAFF
V gene: TRBV12-3/TRBV12-4; J gene: TRBJ2-7; CDR3 protein: CASSPYNEQYF
V gene: TRBV12-3/TRBV12-4; J gene: TRBJ1-5; CDR3 protein: CASSLAGGQPQHF
V gene: TRBV18; J gene: TRBJ2-7; CDR3 protein: CASSPGLRDSYEQYF
V gene: TRBV3-1/TRBV3-2; J gene: TRBJ2-5; CDR3 protein: CASSHSGTSGGVYQETQYF
V gene: TRBV9; J gene: TRBJ2-4; CDR3 protein: CASSVGGTISDIQYF
V gene: TRBV7-9; J gene: TRBJ2-2; CDR3 protein: CASSPKRLAGFNTGELFF